Listed below are T cell receptor beta chains from one sample, sequenced in a study of OX40 agonist ivuxolimab in advanced cancers. TCRdb's copy holds only in-frame clones and misses some; the assay was immunoSEQ multiplex PCR. The sample lists under 90,000 clones, approximately 89% seen once, with roughly 0.17% in the top ten. Sequencing used CD4+ or CD8+ T cells sorted from blood, obtained in a trial of the OX40 agonist ivuxolimab. All receptors derive from an adult with an advanced solid tumor such as melanoma, head and neck, liver or kidney cancer. CDR3s include the opening cysteine and the closing phenylalanine or tryptophan. A D gene is named only where the DNA matches it firmly. Size values are once, few and many counts, or a class for expanded clones, and some rows have none.

j_call d_call cdr3_length clone_size v_call cdr3_nt cdr3_aa
TRBJ1-2 . 10 . TRBV9 TGTGCCAGCAGCCGGGGGAGCTACACCTTC CASSRGSYTF
TRBJ2-1 . 16 . TRBV5-1 TGCGCCAGCAGCGGTACCGGGCTCGCGGCCTACAATGAGCAGTTCTTC CASSGTGLAAYNEQFF
TRBJ1-2 TRBD1 13 . TRBV6-1 TGTGCCAGCAGGACAGGGGCTGGCTATGGCTACACCTTC CASRTGAGYGYTF
TRBJ1-5 TRBD1 17 once TRBV6-1 TGTGCCAGCAGTGAAATCCCGGGACAGGGGAATAATCAGCCCCAGCATTTT CASSEIPGQGNNQPQHF
TRBJ2-1 . 15 once TRBV5-1 TGCGCCAGCAGCTTGGAAGGGGGAGGGCCAAGGGAGCAGTTCTTC CASSLEGGGPREQFF
TRBJ1-3 . 15 . TRBV6-5 TGTGCCAGCAGTTACCGGCCACTCTCTGGAAACACCATATATTTT CASSYRPLSGNTIYF
TRBJ1-2 . 13 . TRBV30 TGTGCCTGGAGTATCGCAGGGATCGGTGGCTACACCTTC CAWSIAGIGGYTF
TRBJ2-1 TRBD2 15 . TRBV19 TGTGCCAGTAGTCCTAGCGGGAGGATCGACAATGAGCAGTTCTTC CASSPSGRIDNEQFF
TRBJ2-5 . 16 . TRBV18 TGTGCCAGCTCTCCTACCGGACAGACCACTCAAGAGACCCAGTACTTC CASSPTGQTTQETQYF
TRBJ2-2 . 14 . TRBV6-5 TGTGCCAGCAGGGGAAGCGGAGGGGGCGGGGAGCTGTTTTTT CASRGSGGGGELFF
TRBJ1-6 TRBD1 13 once TRBV5-1 TGCGCCAGCAGCGTGGACAGGAGGTCACCCCTCCACTTT CASSVDRRSPLHF
TRBJ2-3 TRBD2 16 . TRBV19 TGTGCCAGTAGCGGACGACTAGCGGGAGACCTAGATACGCAGTATTTT CASSGRLAGDLDTQYF
TRBJ2-1 . 15 . TRBV5-4 TGTGCCAGCAGCTTGGGGGACCTACTGTACAATGAGCAGTTCTTC CASSLGDLLYNEQFF
TRBJ1-2 . 16 . TRBV10-2 TGCGCCAGCAGTGAGTCGAGTGGGGCGGCCAACTATGGCTACACCTTC CASSESSGAANYGYTF
TRBJ1-5 . 15 . TRBV5-4 TGTGCCAGCAGCGCGGACTCGGATAGCAATCAGCCCCAGCATTTT CASSADSDSNQPQHF
TRBJ1-5 TRBD1 15 . TRBV19 TGTGCCAGTACCCTCGGGACAGGGCGGGTTCAGCCCCAGCATTTT CASTLGTGRVQPQHF
TRBJ2-1 . 16 . TRBV18 TGTGCCAGCTCACCAGACCCTGGGGCTATTTACAATGAGCAGTTCTTC CASSPDPGAIYNEQFF
TRBJ1-5 TRBD1 16 once TRBV18 TGTGCCAGCTCTCCTGAGACAGGGAATAGCAATCAGCCCCAGCATTTT CASSPETGNSNQPQHF
TRBJ2-7 . 15 . TRBV7-8 TGTGCCAGCAGCGGTTGGGGGTCTCGGTCCTACGAGCAGTACTTC CASSGWGSRSYEQYF
TRBJ1-2 . 13 few TRBV14 TGTGCCAGCAGCCAGGGGCCAGCGGCTGGCTACACCTTC CASSQGPAAGYTF
TRBJ1-5 TRBD1 15 . TRBV5-1 TGCGCCAGCAGCTTGGGGACAGGGGGAACGCAGCCCCAGCATTTT CASSLGTGGTQPQHF
TRBJ1-4 . 13 once TRBV5-1 TGCGCCAGCAGCTCTCAGGGTGGTGAAAAACTGTTTTTT CASSSQGGEKLFF
TRBJ2-2 . 15 . TRBV5-4 TGTGCCAGCAGCTTTCTAGGGGGGAACACCGGGGAGCTGTTTTTT CASSFLGGNTGELFF
TRBJ2-2 TRBD1 16 once TRBV6-5 TGTGCCAGCAGTTACAGGGGGACAGGGGTCACCGGGGAGCTGTTTTTT CASSYRGTGVTGELFF
TRBJ2-1 TRBD2 15 . TRBV9 TGTGCCAGCAGCGCCGGGGGACTAGGCGCGCATGAGCAGTTCTTC CASSAGGLGAHEQFF
TRBJ2-7 TRBD1 16 . TRBV10-2 TGCGCCAGCAGCGGAATTGGGCGGGACAGGGGCTACGAGCAGTACTTC CASSGIGRDRGYEQYF
TRBJ2-5 TRBD2 15 . TRBV6-5 TGTGCCAGCAGTTACTCCCCGCAGGGAGGGGAGACCCAGTACTTC CASSYSPQGGETQYF
TRBJ2-1 TRBD2 14 . TRBV29-1 TGCAGCGTGACTATGAGACTAGCGGGAGGTGAGCAGTTCTTC CSVTMRLAGGEQFF
TRBJ1-4 . 14 . TRBV2 TGTGCCAGCAGGTTCCAGGGCCTTAATGAAAAACTGTTTTTT CASRFQGLNEKLFF
TRBJ1-3 . 16 once TRBV9 TGTGCCAGCAGCGTAGACGGGGGAAACTCTGGAAACACCATATATTTT CASSVDGGNSGNTIYF
TRBJ2-1 . 13 . TRBV6-1 TGTGCCAGCGAACGGGGTCCATACAATGAGCAGTTCTTC CASERGPYNEQFF
TRBJ2-2 . 14 few TRBV7-9 TGTGCCAGCAGCTCGGGACTTAACACCGGGGAGCTGTTTTTT CASSSGLNTGELFF
TRBJ1-5 . 13 . TRBV10-3 TGTGCCACCTCGACACGGGACACCCAGCCCCAGCATTTT CATSTRDTQPQHF
TRBJ2-5 TRBD2 15 . TRBV7-6 TGTGCCAGCAGCATAGGACTAGCGAATCAAGAGACCCAGTACTTC CASSIGLANQETQYF
TRBJ2-3 TRBD2 14 . TRBV30 TGTGCCTGGAGTTTCGGACTAGAGGCAGATACGCAGTATTTT CAWSFGLEADTQYF
TRBJ2-7 . 15 . TRBV30 TGTGCCTGGAGTGTTGGACAGCCGGGGAGTTACGAGCAGTACTTC CAWSVGQPGSYEQYF
TRBJ2-4 TRBD1 18 . TRBV10-1 TGCGCCAGCAGTGAGTCGCGCGGGACAGGACTAGCCAAAAACATTCAGTACTTC CASSESRGTGLAKNIQYF
TRBJ2-2 . 15 few TRBV5-1 TGCGCCAGCAGCCCCATGAGTAGCACCACCGGGGAGCTGTTTTTT CASSPMSSTTGELFF
TRBJ2-3 TRBD2 14 . TRBV2 TGTGCCAGCACGCTAGCGGGGGGCACAGATACGCAGTATTTT CASTLAGGTDTQYF
TRBJ2-5 . 12 . TRBV7-2 TGTGCCAGCAGCTCCTCCTTTGGGTCCCAGTACTTC CASSSSFGSQYF
TRBJ2-5 . 13 . TRBV2 TGTGCCAGCAGTGTCGGGGGCCAAGAGACCCAGTACTTC CASSVGGQETQYF
TRBJ2-5 . 11 once TRBV11-2 TGTGCCAGCAGAATTGGGGAGACCCAGTACTTC CASRIGETQYF
TRBJ2-7 . 16 . TRBV5-1 TGCGCCAGCAGCTTCTTGCCCCCGGACAGTAACTACGAGCAGTACTTC CASSFLPPDSNYEQYF
TRBJ2-7 . 12 . TRBV14 TGTGCCAGCAGCCACAGCCGCTACGAGCAGTACTTC CASSHSRYEQYF
TRBJ2-3 TRBD2 16 . TRBV19 TGTGCCAGTAGACGAACTATAGCGGGGGGGCAGGATACGCAGTATTTT CASRRTIAGGQDTQYF
TRBJ2-1 TRBD2 15 . TRBV27 TGTGCCAGCAGTCCTCTAGCGGGAGGGTATAATGAGCAGTTCTTC CASSPLAGGYNEQFF
TRBJ2-7 . 15 . TRBV7-6 TGTGCCAGCATCACGAAGACAGGGAGGGGAAACGAGCAGTACTTC CASITKTGRGNEQYF
TRBJ1-2 TRBD1 15 . TRBV5-1 TGCGCCAGCAGCCGTAGCGGGACAGATTTCTATGGCTACACCTTC CASSRSGTDFYGYTF
TRBJ2-7 TRBD1 13 . TRBV2 TGTGCCAGCAGCCCAGACAGGGAAAACGAGCAGTACTTC CASSPDRENEQYF
TRBJ1-2 . 13 . TRBV15 TGTGCCACCAGCAGGGATCAGGGTGGTGGCTACACCTTC CATSRDQGGGYTF
TRBJ1-6 . 16 . TRBV7-6 TGTGCCAGCAGCTTAGAGGGAGGACCTTATAATTCACCCCTCCACTTT CASSLEGGPYNSPLHF
TRBJ2-7 . 15 . TRBV11-2 TGTGCCAGCAGCTTAGTTCCGGGGTCCTCCTACGAGCAGTACTTC CASSLVPGSSYEQYF
TRBJ1-5 . 14 . TRBV30 TGTGCCTGGAGTCACACAGGTTGGAATCAGCCCCAGCATTTT CAWSHTGWNQPQHF
TRBJ1-5 . 15 . TRBV30 TGTGCCTGGAGTGTAGGCCCAGGGGTTACTCAGCCCCAGCATTTT CAWSVGPGVTQPQHF